This TCR beta chain is drawn from a study of T-cell reconstitution after alpha-beta-depleted transplantation in children. This clonotype showed up many times. Its antigen is not known. Researchers prepared the TCRbeta library using unique molecular identifiers, the study reports. TCRdb redid the calling of the PCR reads with MiXCR, one entry per CDR3 protein. This sample yields approximately 7,000 distinct CDR3 sequences, of which approximately 12% are seen a single time; about 22% belongs to the top ten. Trimming took off 5 bases at V and 6 bases at J, with 6 bases between the two ends. CDR1 is LGHDT and CDR2 is YNNKEL in the germline V gene (reference sequence). CDR3 length: 11 amino acids. Broader study findings: There were reportedly several hundred expanded graft clones from which alpha-beta T cells came about two months after transplant.

This clonotype was obtained from a child younger than two who had a stem cell transplant for acute myeloid leukemia, so the T cells may come from the graft donor. J is TRBJ2-3 and V is TRBV3-1, with D possibly matching TRBD1 (5 bases). This sample comprised PBMCs, mostly from graft donor cells, obtained 180 days after TCRalphabeta/CD19-depleted stem cell transplant. CDR3 sequence reads: CASSKGDTQYF. The CDR3 DNA reads TGTGCCAGCAGCAAGGGGGATACGCAGTATTTT.